Shown below are 9 T cell receptor beta chains from a single sample sequenced in a study of post-analysis software for immune sequencing data. Points from the study as a whole: The five TRBV segments detected at higher frequency in patients than in controls included TRBV5-6, TRBV5-1 and TRBV20-1.

These receptors' targets are unknown. Libraries were made from TCR beta cDNA, and they carried unique molecular identifiers. TCRdb analysed the PCR reads with MiXCR anew, one entry per CDR3 protein. The sample records about 540,000 distinct CDR3 sequences, 34% being singletons. Specimen: blood. The receptors originated from a girl aged 2-17 years with multiple sclerosis.

The DNA of the CDR3 is TGTGCCAGCAGCCTGACGGGACTAGCGGCCGGGACCCAGTACTTC. This gives the protein CASSLTGLAAGTQYF. V is TRBV5-6 and J is TRBJ2-7, with TRBD2 matching 11 bases. The J call could be wrong; TRBJ2-5 is a better fit for the DNA end. The length of the CDR3 is 15 residues. CDR1 and CDR2 (germline): SGHDT, YYEEEE.

This chain connects TRBV27 to TRBJ2-4; a possible D gene is TRBD2 (7 bases). Near its end, the DNA agrees better with TRBJ2-7, so the J call may be wrong. The CDR3 spans 14 residues. Looked up from germline, CDR1 is MNHEY and CDR2 is SMNVEV (reference sequence). Here the CDR3 reads CASSLGGERYEQYF. CDR3 bases: TGTGCCAGCAGCTTAGGGGGGGAGAGGTACGAGCAGTACTTC.

This clonotype was found a few times. V and J are TRBV7-3 and TRBJ2-1; 13 positions match TRBD2. The CDR3 totals 16 residues. CDR1 and CDR2 (germline): SGHTA, FQGTGA. Trimming cost V 5 bases and J 3 bases; bases outside gene matches: 4. In nucleotides, the CDR3 is TGTGCCAGCAGCCCCGGACTAGCGGGGGACTACAATGAGCAGTTCTTC. Translation gives CASSPGLAGDYNEQFF. The full variable domain, completed using reference TRBV7-3 and TRBJ2-1, is GAGVSQTPSNKVTEKGKYVELRCDPISGHTALYWYRQSLGQGPEFLIYFQGTGAADDSGLPNDRFFAVRPEGSVSTLKIQRTERGDSAVYLCASSPGLAGDYNEQFFGPGTRLTVL.

The rearrangement joins TRBV4-2 to TRBJ2-1; D unclear. CDR3 length equals 13 residues. Germline V CDR1 and CDR2: LGHNA, YNFKEQ. V lost 0 bases, J lost 7 bases, and 7 bases lay in between. The CDR3: CASSQDLRNEQFF. CDR3 nucleotides: TGTGCCAGCAGCCAAGATCTCCGTAATGAGCAGTTCTTC.

The gene calls are TRBV11-2 and TRBJ1-1; maybe TRBD1 (6 bases). V lost 4 bases to trimming and J lost 0 bases, with 12 bases between them. CDR3 size: 15 residues. The V gene's germline CDR1 is SGHAT and CDR2 FQNNGV. CDR3 sequence: CASSSMDRLNTEAFF. Here the CDR3 DNA reads TGTGCCAGCAGCTCCATGGACAGATTGAACACTGAAGCTTTCTTT.

This chain joins TRBV27 and TRBJ2-1, with TRBD2 matching over 7 bases. Germline V gene lookup returns CDR1 MNHEY and CDR2 SMNVEV (reference sequence). The CDR3 runs to 17 residues. Losses at the gene ends were 8 bases for V and 4 bases for J; bases not matched to a gene: 17. The CDR3 reads CASRTSPARRSYNEQFF. The CDR3 DNA sequence: TGTGCCAGCCGGACTAGTCCAGCAAGACGGAGTTACAATGAGCAGTTCTTC.

This chain connects TRBV6-1 to TRBJ2-5, with D unclear. The CDR3 loop spans 13 amino acids. Trimming pared 3 bases from V and 1 base from J, leaving 6 bases between. Germline V gene sequence: CDR1 MNHNS, CDR2 SASEGT. DNA for the CDR3: TGTGCCAGCAGTGATTCTTTCCAAGAGACCCAGTACTTC. Its translation is CASSDSFQETQYF.

The sample holds a few counts of this clonotype. The chain uses TRBV5-6 and TRBJ2-7; 9 nucleotides line up with TRBD2. The CDR3 spans 15 residues. Trimming cost V 4 bases and J 5 bases; bases outside gene matches: 10. Per germline, CDR1 SGHDT and CDR2 YYEEEE. DNA of the CDR3: TGTGCCAGCAGCCAGGCGGCTAGCGGGAACCACGAGCAGTACTTC. Residues: CASSQAASGNHEQYF.

This clonotype was counted only a few times. V gene TRBV10-3 combines with J gene TRBJ2-5; no reliable D call. Germline lookup yields CDR1 ENHRY and CDR2 SYGVKD. Trimming removed 0 bases at V and 5 bases at J, with 10 bases between. This CDR3 has 14 amino acids. The CDR3 sequence: CAISESKVAETQYF. The CDR3 DNA reads as TGTGCCATCAGTGAGTCGAAGGTTGCGGAGACCCAGTACTTC.